This T cell receptor beta chain was observed in a study of molecular identifiers for immune sequencing clone quantification. Findings and limits, study-wide: Clones exceeding 20 RNA copies carried over 97% of effector molecules but under 1% of naive-cell molecules. Highly expanded clone sizes could be underestimated by identical TCR molecules sharing a barcode.

The CDR3 consists of 16 residues. Germline V gene sequence: CDR1 MNHEY, CDR2 SMNVEV (reference sequence). Unmatched junction bases numbered 20, after V lost 5 bases and J lost 11 bases. TCRdb re-derived calls from the PCR reads in MiXCR, one entry per CDR3 protein. The sample holds under 600,000 distinct CDR3 sequences, under 30% seen once. This clonotype was observed at least ten times. Its antigen is as yet unknown. The sequencing input was naive CD8+ T cells from blood, with Jurkat cell RNA spiked in. Subset given: FACS-sorted CD8+CD4-CCR7+CD45RA+ naive T cells. This TCR came from a human donor in good health. Some libraries in this study had Jurkat cell RNA spiked in. The chain uses TRBV27 and TRBJ1-1, with 7 bases aligning to TRBD1. In DNA, the CDR3 is TGTGCCAGCAGTACGACGGACAGGCCCGACCAAATGTATGCTTTCTTT. Translated, it gives CASSTTDRPDQMYAFF.